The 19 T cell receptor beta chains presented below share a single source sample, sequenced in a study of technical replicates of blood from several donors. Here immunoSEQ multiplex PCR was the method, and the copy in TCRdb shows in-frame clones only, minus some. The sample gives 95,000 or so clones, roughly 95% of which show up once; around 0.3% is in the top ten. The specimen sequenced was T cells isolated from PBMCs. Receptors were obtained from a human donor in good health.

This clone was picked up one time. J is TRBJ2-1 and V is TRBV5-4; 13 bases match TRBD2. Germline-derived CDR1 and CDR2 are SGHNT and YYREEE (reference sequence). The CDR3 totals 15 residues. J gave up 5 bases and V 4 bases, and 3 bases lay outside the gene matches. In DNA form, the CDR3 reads TGTGCCAGCAGCGCGGGACTAGCGGGGCACAATGAGCAGTTCTTC. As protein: CASSAGLAGHNEQFF.

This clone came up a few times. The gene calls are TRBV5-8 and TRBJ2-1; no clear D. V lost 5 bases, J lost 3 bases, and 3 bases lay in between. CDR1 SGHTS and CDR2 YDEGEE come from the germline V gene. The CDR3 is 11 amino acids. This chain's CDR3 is CASSLYNEQFF. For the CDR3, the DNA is TGTGCCAGCAGTCTCTACAATGAGCAGTTCTTC.

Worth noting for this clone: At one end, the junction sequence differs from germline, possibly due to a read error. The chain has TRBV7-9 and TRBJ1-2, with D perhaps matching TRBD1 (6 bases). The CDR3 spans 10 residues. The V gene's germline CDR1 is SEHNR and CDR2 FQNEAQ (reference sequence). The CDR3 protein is CASSPIGQQF. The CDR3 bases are TGTGCCAGCAGCCCCATAGGACAGCAATTC.

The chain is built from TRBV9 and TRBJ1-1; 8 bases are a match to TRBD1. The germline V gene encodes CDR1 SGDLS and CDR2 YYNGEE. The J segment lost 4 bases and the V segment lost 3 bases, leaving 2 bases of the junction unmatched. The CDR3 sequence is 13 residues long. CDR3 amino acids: CASSATGGTEAFF. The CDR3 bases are TGTGCCAGCAGCGCCACAGGGGGCACTGAAGCTTTCTTT.

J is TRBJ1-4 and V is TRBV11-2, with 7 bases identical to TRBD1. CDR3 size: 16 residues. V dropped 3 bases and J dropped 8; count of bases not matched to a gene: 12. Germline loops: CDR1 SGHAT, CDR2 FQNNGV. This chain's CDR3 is CASSFYKGAPGEKLFF. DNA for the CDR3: TGTGCCAGCAGCTTCTATAAGGGGGCGCCGGGCGAAAAACTGTTTTTT.

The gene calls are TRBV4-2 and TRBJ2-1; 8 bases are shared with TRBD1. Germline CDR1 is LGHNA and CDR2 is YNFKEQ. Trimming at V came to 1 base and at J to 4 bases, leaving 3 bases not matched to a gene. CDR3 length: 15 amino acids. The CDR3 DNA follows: TGTGCCAGCAGCCAAGGGGACAGGATATACAATGAGCAGTTCTTC. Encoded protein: CASSQGDRIYNEQFF.

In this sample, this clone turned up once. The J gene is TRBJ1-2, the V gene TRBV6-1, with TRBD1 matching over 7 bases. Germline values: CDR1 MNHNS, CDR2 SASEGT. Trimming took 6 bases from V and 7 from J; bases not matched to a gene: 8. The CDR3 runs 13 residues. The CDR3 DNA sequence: TGTGCCAGCAGAATAGAGGACAGGCCTGGCTACACCTTC. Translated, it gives CASRIEDRPGYTF.

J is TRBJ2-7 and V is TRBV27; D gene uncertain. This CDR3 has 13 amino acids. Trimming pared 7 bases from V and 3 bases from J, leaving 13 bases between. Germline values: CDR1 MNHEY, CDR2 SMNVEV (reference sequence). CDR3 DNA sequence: TGTGCCAGCACCCCTGGTGCCGGCTACGAGCAGTACTTC. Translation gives CASTPGAGYEQYF.

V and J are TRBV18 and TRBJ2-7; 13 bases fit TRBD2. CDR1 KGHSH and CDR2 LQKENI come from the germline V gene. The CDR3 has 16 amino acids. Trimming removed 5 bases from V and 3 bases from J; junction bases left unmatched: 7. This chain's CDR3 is CASSFGTSGTYYEQYF. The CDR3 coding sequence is TGTGCCAGCTCATTTGGGACTAGCGGGACTTACTACGAGCAGTACTTC.

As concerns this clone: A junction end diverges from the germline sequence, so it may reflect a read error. The CDR3 sequence is CTSSRDSYNTEAFF. The CDR3, as DNA: TGTACCAGCAGCCGGGACAGTTATAACACTGAAGCTTTCTTT. The chain employs TRBV7-3 and TRBJ1-1; 7 nucleotides match TRBD1. Germline CDR1 is SGHTA and CDR2 is FQGTGA. The CDR3 contains 14 residues.

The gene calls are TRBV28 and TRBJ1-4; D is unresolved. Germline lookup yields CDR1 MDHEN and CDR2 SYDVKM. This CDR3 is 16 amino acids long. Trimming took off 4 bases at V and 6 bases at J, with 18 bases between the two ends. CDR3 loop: CASSSNKGSGDEKLFF. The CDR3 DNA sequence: TGTGCCAGCAGTTCGAATAAGGGATCGGGAGATGAAAAACTGTTTTTT.

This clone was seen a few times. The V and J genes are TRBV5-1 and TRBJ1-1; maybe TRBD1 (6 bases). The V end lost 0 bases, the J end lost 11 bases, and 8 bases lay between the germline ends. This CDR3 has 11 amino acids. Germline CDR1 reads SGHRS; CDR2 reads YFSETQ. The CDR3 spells CASSLGGRAFF. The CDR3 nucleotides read TGCGCCAGCAGCTTGGGGGGGCGCGCTTTCTTT.

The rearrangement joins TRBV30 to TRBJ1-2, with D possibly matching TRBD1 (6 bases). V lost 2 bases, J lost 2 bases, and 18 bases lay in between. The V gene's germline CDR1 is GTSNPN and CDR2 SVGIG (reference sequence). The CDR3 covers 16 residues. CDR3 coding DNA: TGTGCCTGGAGTACTCCCCGATGGGGGACAAACTATGGCTACACCTTC. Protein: CAWSTPRWGTNYGYTF. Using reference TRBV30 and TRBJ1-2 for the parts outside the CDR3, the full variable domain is SQTIHQWPATLVQPVGSPLSLECTVEGTSNPNLYWYRQAAGRGLQLLFYSVGIGQISSEVPQNLSASRPQDRQFILSSKKLLLSDSGFYLCAWSTPRWGTNYGYTFGSGTRLTVV.

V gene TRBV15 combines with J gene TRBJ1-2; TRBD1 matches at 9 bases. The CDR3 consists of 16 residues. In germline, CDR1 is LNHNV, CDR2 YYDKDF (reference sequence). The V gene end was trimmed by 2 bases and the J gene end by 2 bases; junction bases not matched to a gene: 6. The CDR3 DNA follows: TGTGCCACCAGCAGACTTCCCGGGACAGGGAACTATGGCTACACCTTC. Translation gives CATSRLPGTGNYGYTF.

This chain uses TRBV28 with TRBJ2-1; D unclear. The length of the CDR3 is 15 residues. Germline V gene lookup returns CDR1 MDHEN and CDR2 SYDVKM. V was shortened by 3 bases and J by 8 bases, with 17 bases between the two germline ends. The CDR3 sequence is CASSLPLTPNHEQFF. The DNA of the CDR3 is TGTGCCAGCAGTTTGCCCCTTACTCCTAACCATGAGCAGTTCTTC.

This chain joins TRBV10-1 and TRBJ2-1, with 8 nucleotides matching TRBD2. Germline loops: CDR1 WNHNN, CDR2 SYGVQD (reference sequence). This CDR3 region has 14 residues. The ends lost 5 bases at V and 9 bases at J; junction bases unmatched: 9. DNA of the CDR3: TGCGCCAGCAGTAGCAAGCGGGAGATGGGTGAGCAGTTCTTC. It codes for CASSSKREMGEQFF.

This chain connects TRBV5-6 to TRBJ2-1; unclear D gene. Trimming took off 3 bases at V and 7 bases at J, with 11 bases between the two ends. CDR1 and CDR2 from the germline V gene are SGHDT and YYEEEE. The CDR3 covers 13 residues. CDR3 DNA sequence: TGTGCCAGCAGCTCACTCTCTGTAAATGAGCAGTTCTTC. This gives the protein CASSSLSVNEQFF.

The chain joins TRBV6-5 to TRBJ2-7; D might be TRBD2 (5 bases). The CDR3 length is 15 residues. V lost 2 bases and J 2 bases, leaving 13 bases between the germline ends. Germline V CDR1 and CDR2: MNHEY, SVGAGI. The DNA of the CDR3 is TGTGCCAGCAGTTACAGCGGCTCGACTCCCTACGAGCAGTACTTC. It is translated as CASSYSGSTPYEQYF.

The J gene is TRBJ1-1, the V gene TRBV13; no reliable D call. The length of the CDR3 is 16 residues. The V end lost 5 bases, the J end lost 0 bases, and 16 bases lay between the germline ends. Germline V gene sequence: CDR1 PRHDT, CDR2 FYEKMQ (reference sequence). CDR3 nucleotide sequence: TGTGCCAGCAGCGATTCGGGAAACGGCATGAACACTGAAGCTTTCTTT. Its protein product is CASSDSGNGMNTEAFF.